These 9 T cell receptor beta chains share one sample of origin, sequenced in a study of identical twins. TCRdb redid the calling of the 5' RACE reads with MiXCR, one entry per CDR3 protein. The sample yields about 220,000 distinct CDR3 sequences, roughly 7.5% seen once. This sample also belongs to another study, concerning yellow fever vaccine responses in identical twins.

Sample: CD8+ T cells sorted from blood. The receptors shown here come from a woman between 18 and 29 years old in good health.

This clonotype was seen ten or more times. This chain joins TRBV29-1 and TRBJ2-7; 8 positions agree with TRBD2. Germline CDR1 is SQVTM and CDR2 is ANQGSEA. The CDR3 is 18 amino acids. Trimming took 1 base from V and 5 from J; bases not matched to a gene: 19. CDR3 region: CSVEGPAFSGGPVDEQYF. The CDR3 region has the DNA TGCAGCGTTGAAGGGCCCGCTTTTTCGGGAGGGCCAGTCGACGAGCAGTACTTC.

This clonotype was observed at least ten times. The genes are TRBV12-3 or TRBV12-4 and TRBJ1-2, with D tentatively TRBD1 (5 bases). Between the trimmed V and J ends, which lost 6 bases and 3 bases, there was a span of 17 bases. The CDR3 loop spans 15 amino acids. CDR3 in amino acids: CASSPFGGTYYGYTF. The CDR3 DNA reads TGTGCCAGCAGCCCCTTTGGAGGGACCTACTATGGCTACACCTTC.

The chain employs TRBV6-5 and TRBJ2-1, with 8 positions matching TRBD2. Losses at the gene ends were 0 bases for V and 0 bases for J; bases not matched to a gene: 4. CDR3 length equals 17 residues. Germline V CDR1 and CDR2: MNHEY, SVGAGI. The CDR3 nucleotides are TGTGCCAGCAGTTACTCGAAAAGCGGGAGCTCCTACAATGAGCAGTTCTTC. Its translation is CASSYSKSGSSYNEQFF.

This clonotype has just a few counts. The V gene is TRBV9, the J gene TRBJ2-7; 7 bases match TRBD2. CDR3 length: 15 residues. Germline V CDR1 and CDR2: SGDLS, YYNGEE. V lost 4 bases and J lost 5; bases outside the gene matches: 12. CDR3: CASSPRPAGDDEQYF. DNA of the CDR3: TGTGCCAGCAGCCCCCGCCCTGCGGGAGACGACGAGCAGTACTTC.

This clonotype showed up many times. The chain employs TRBV29-1 and TRBJ1-1; the D is unclear. This CDR3 contains 11 residues. Germline CDR1 reads SQVTM; CDR2 reads ANQGSEA. V was pared by 4 bases and J by 7 bases, with 10 bases between. The CDR3 DNA reads TGCAGCGTTGTTCGGGGTAGTGAAGCTTTCTTT. It encodes CSVVRGSEAFF.

The genes are TRBV7-9 and TRBJ2-5; 8 bases match TRBD2. CDR1 and CDR2 (germline): SEHNR, FQNEAQ (reference sequence). This CDR3 has 14 residues. V was pared by 5 bases and J by 7 bases, with 9 bases of the junction left unmatched. CDR3: CASSPPGGGRTQYF. CDR3 nucleotides: TGTGCCAGCAGCCCCCCGGGGGGGGGGCGGACCCAGTACTTC.

This clonotype was seen ten or more times. The chain uses TRBV5-1 and TRBJ2-1; the match to TRBD2 covers 7 bases. Unmatched junction bases numbered 12, after V lost 0 bases and J lost 0 bases. Germline V gives CDR1 SGHRS, CDR2 YFSETQ. This CDR3 has 19 amino acids. Here the CDR3 reads CASSLVASGALSSYNEQFF. The CDR3 DNA sequence: TGCGCCAGCAGCTTGGTGGCTAGCGGAGCCCTGAGCTCCTACAATGAGCAGTTCTTC.

The rearrangement links TRBV4-1 to TRBJ2-2, with 10 bases lining up with TRBD2. Germline V lookup: CDR1 MGHRA, CDR2 YSYEKL. With 5 bases clipped from V and 5 bases from J, the junction kept 8 bases outside the gene matches. The CDR3 totals 16 residues. Written as DNA, the CDR3 is TGCGCCAGCAGCGAAGCTAGCGGGGGCCGAACCGGGGAGCTGTTTTTT. Translating gives CASSEASGGRTGELFF.

This clonotype has only a few counts. CDR3 sequence reads: CASQGSTDTQYF. The CDR3 nucleotides are TGCGCCAGCCAGGGTAGTACAGATACGCAGTATTTT. The chain is built from TRBV5-1 and TRBJ2-3; tentative D call: TRBD1 (5 bases). The germline CDR1 and CDR2 sequences are SGHRS and YFSETQ. This CDR3 comprises 12 residues. Trimming left V 7 bases short and J 3 bases short, with 9 bases between. The variable domain in full, completed from reference TRBV5-1 and TRBJ2-3, reads KAGVTQTPRYLIKTRGQQVTLSCSPISGHRSVSWYQQTPGQGLQFLFEYFSETQRNKGNFPGRFSGRQFSNSRSEMNVSTLELGDSALYLCASQGSTDTQYFGPGTRLTVL.